Reported below is one TCR beta chain. Which antigen it targets is not known. It has no much larger one-base neighbor in the sample; base qualities were not kept. This record belongs to a study of shared clonotypes between healthy human individuals (dated by TCRdb to the early 2020s). With respect to the entire study: A couple of women and a few men aged 18 to 49 years were included in the cohort. For each donor, CD4 naive and CD4 memory were each given three plates, CD8 naive was given two plates, and CD8 memory was given one plate. Blood TCR repertoires of several healthy adults were deeply sequenced to estimate repertoire size and the extent of clonotype sharing between individuals. To increase sequencing depth and limit assay-specific biases, TCR repertoire library preparation and sequencing were carried out by different laboratories using diverse techniques. Leukapheresis yielded between about 0.94 and 8.9 billion PBMCs per donor.

Using the deep immunoSEQ assay, TCR CDR3 regions were amplified from genomic DNA by multiplex PCR. Extracted genomic DNA from each cell subset was distributed evenly across all wells of several immunoSEQ 96-well plates, and each plate was treated as a replicate. For sorted subsets, each replicate PCR was loaded with 200 ng genomic DNA, equivalent to some 27,000 T cell genomes. The purified libraries were quantified using a Qubit 3.0 fluorometer, sized with a Bioanalyzer 2100, and then quantified again using the KAPA Library Quantification kit. Every immunoSEQ 96-well plate was sequenced on a dedicated single-read 150-cycle Illumina NextSeq 550 flow cell. Per the authors' processing: Because only junctional sequences without quality scores were contained in the immunoSEQ output, filtering matching that applied to full-length reads could not be performed. Sequences were annotated with PyIR, a Python wrapper for IgBLAST v1.9, and V/J genes and CDR3 were assigned using IMGT germline references. Reads with weak V/J assignments (E-value above 1e-6), missing CDR3, stop codons, out-of-frame junctions, or ambiguous translated residues were removed. A V3J clonotype was defined by an identical inferred V gene, J gene, and CDR3 amino acid sequence. Percentage overlap between repertoires was calculated by dividing the number of shared unique clonotypes by the size of the smaller repertoire. Repertoire richness was assessed with RTK rarefaction, the Chao1 estimator, and Recon v2.1 estimates of unobserved clonotypes. Generation probabilities were computed with OLGA for all TCRbeta clonotypes obtained by the gDNA method from a few donors. TCRdb carries this immuneACCESS record with in-frame sequences only. Its versions omit some clonotypes, under half of them owing to an unresolved V gene in the studies checked, with the rest unexplained. From that table come the V and J calls and clone size; the DNA was used to work out D and trimming. The sample table holds 950,000 to 1,300,000 clones, of which about 80% were seen once. 1.4% to 1.5% of the sample goes to the ten largest clones.

Overall study outcomes, separate from this receptor: When a handful of donors were compared, the shared fraction of clonotypes was about 5.4% for naive CD4, 3% to 4% for naive CD8, 2.3% for memory CD4, and roughly 0.43% for memory CD8. Because the study included a small number of donors, the genetic and exposure-history diversity represented was limited. Pairwise subsampling indicated that sequencing depth was expected to affect the degree of clonotype sharing among donors. Naive subsets generally had larger estimated clonotype richness than memory subsets. Rarefaction of sorted-subset datasets indicated incomplete sequencing despite the large sequencing depth. Clonotypes shared by all four sorted-subset donors showed higher generation probabilities than non-shared clonotypes. Sampling was restricted to blood, and TCR repertoires in tissues likely differ from the TCR repertoires found in blood.

The germline V gene provides CDR1 KGHSH and CDR2 LQKENI. From the cysteine through the phenylalanine, the CDR3 covers 15 amino acids. Of the read, only the CDR3 DNA is kept; its 45 bases are in frame from base 1. Trimming removed 0 bases from V and 5 bases from J, leaving 10 bases between the germline ends. The donors were healthy, HIV-negative adults with no recently reported acute infections or vaccinations. Every donor was a Caucasian adult living in Nashville, Tennessee, USA. CD4+ T cells were enriched by magnetic negative selection; naive cells were then positively selected on CD45RA, and the negative fraction formed the memory subset. After blood collection by leukapheresis, PBMCs were isolated using Ficoll-Histopaque density gradient centrifugation and then cryopreserved in the vapor phase of liquid nitrogen. Analytical flow cytometry was used to check the purity and quantity of each magnetically sorted T cell population. Genomic DNA was isolated from each sorted fraction and quantified by UV absorbance on a Nanodrop 2000c.

This clonotype originated in a man aged 18 to 30 in good health. The sequenced sample was memory CD4+ T cells sorted from blood. Interpreted using the paper, the cell subset or site label stands for: CD45RA-negative fraction. The rearrangement joined TRBV18 to TRBJ1-4; the D gene identity is not certain. The CDR3 region has the sequence CASSPPRGENEKLFF. The nucleotide sequence is given as TGTGCCAGCTCACCACCTCGGGGAGAGAATGAAAAACTGTTTTTT.